These 26 T cell receptor beta chains originate from one sample sequenced in a study of blood T cell repertoires in COVID-19. Clones were read by immunoSEQ multiplex PCR, and TCRdb kept only the in-frame ones, dropping some. Here the sample spans 140,000 or so clones, 70% to 90% being singletons. Source material: peripheral blood. These receptors came from a man aged 70-80 years with acute or convalescent COVID-19.

The J gene is TRBJ2-7, the V gene TRBV6-5, with D possibly matching TRBD2 (7 bases). The germline CDR1 and CDR2 sequences are MNHEY and SVGAGI. V dropped 0 bases and J dropped 1 base, with 13 bases sitting between them. CDR3 size: 16 residues. The chain's CDR3 is CASSYSMGGLSYEQYF. The CDR3 DNA is TGTGCCAGCAGTTACTCCATGGGGGGGCTGTCCTACGAGCAGTACTTC.

This chain connects TRBV4-1 to TRBJ2-1; TRBD2 matches at 10 bases. This CDR3 region has 16 residues. The V and J ends lost 5 bases and 4 bases, in that order; junction bases with no gene match: 8. Germline lookup yields CDR1 MGHRA and CDR2 YSYEKL. The CDR3 reads CASSYRTSGIYNEQFF. CDR3 nucleotides: TGCGCCAGCAGCTACCGGACTAGCGGAATTTACAATGAGCAGTTCTTC.

The gene calls are TRBV19 and TRBJ1-2, with TRBD1 matching 8 bases. Germline CDR1 and CDR2: LNHDA and SQIVND (reference sequence). V lost 4 bases, J lost 7 bases, and 2 bases stayed unmatched. The CDR3 consists of 12 residues. The CDR3 protein is CASSRGQGGYTF. DNA of the CDR3: TGTGCCAGTAGTAGAGGACAGGGTGGCTACACCTTC.

This sequence joins TRBV3-1 (or the pseudogene TRBV3-2) and TRBJ1-1, with TRBD1 matching over 8 bases. The V and J ends lost 4 bases and 7 bases, in that order; junction bases with no gene match: 8. This CDR3 comprises 14 residues. Germline-derived CDR1 and CDR2 are LGHDT and YNNKEL (reference sequence). CDR3 sequence (DNA): TGTGCCAGCAGCCGACAGGGGAATAGCGGTGAAGCTTTCTTT. It specifies CASSRQGNSGEAFF.

The chain uses TRBV2 and TRBJ1-4, with TRBD1 matching 8 bases. There are 16 residues in the CDR3. The V gene's germline CDR1 is SNHLY and CDR2 FYNNEI. J gave up 7 bases and V 5 bases, and 12 bases lay outside the gene matches. The DNA for the CDR3 is TGTGCCAGCAGTAAGACAGGGGCCCGCGCAGGTGAAAAACTGTTTTTT. Its translation: CASSKTGARAGEKLFF.

The chain couples TRBV3-1 (or the pseudogene TRBV3-2) to TRBJ1-6, with 7 bases matching TRBD1. CDR1 and CDR2 from the germline V gene are LGHDT and YNNKEL (reference sequence). The CDR3 sequence is 15 residues long. V lost 1 base to trimming and J lost 8 bases; unmatched junction nucleotides: 5. DNA for the CDR3: TGTGCCAGCAGCCAAGGGACAGGCGGGGATTCACCCCTCCACTTT. It is translated as CASSQGTGGDSPLHF.

V gene TRBV13 combines with J gene TRBJ2-3, with 11 bases matching TRBD2. CDR1 and CDR2 from the germline V gene are PRHDT and FYEKMQ (reference sequence). The CDR3 length is 17 residues. The J segment lost 0 bases and the V segment lost 4 bases, leaving 6 bases of the junction unmatched. The DNA for the CDR3 is TGTGCCAGCAGCTCTCCACGGACTAGCGGGAGCACAGATACGCAGTATTTT. Translation: CASSSPRTSGSTDTQYF.

V gene TRBV5-1 combines with J gene TRBJ1-4, with a possible D match to TRBD1 (5 bases). The V end was cut by 0 bases, the J end by 0 bases, with 9 bases between. Germline assignment: CDR1 SGHRS and CDR2 YFSETQ. The CDR3 has 16 residues. The CDR3 protein is CASSLVQGATNEKLFF. Written as DNA, the CDR3 is TGCGCCAGCAGCTTGGTTCAGGGCGCAACTAATGAAAAACTGTTTTTT. Using reference TRBV5-1 and TRBJ1-4 for the parts outside the CDR3, the full variable domain is KAGVTQTPRYLIKTRGQQVTLSCSPISGHRSVSWYQQTPGQGLQFLFEYFSETQRNKGNFPGRFSGRQFSNSRSEMNVSTLELGDSALYLCASSLVQGATNEKLFFGSGTQLSVL.

The chain uses TRBV3-1 (or the pseudogene TRBV3-2) and TRBJ1-1; the D gene is possibly TRBD1 (5 bases). Germline V gene sequence: CDR1 LGHDT, CDR2 YNNKEL (reference sequence). Between the trimmed V and J ends, which lost 0 bases and 3 bases, there was a span of 8 bases. The CDR3 loop spans 14 amino acids. The CDR3 DNA follows: TGTGCCAGCAGCCAAGATCTAGGGGACACTGAAGCTTTCTTT. Translated, it gives CASSQDLGDTEAFF.

The chain couples TRBV7-9 to TRBJ1-1, with 9 bases aligning to TRBD1. V lost 1 base to trimming and J lost 6 bases; unmatched junction nucleotides: 3. The CDR3 has 14 residues. From germline, CDR1 is SEHNR and CDR2 FQNEAQ (reference sequence). CDR3 sequence reads: CASSLVDRGPEAFF. The CDR3 region has the DNA TGTGCCAGCAGCTTAGTGGACAGGGGCCCTGAAGCTTTCTTT.

J is TRBJ1-1 and V is TRBV27; the match to TRBD1 covers 7 bases. Germline V gene data show CDR1 as MNHEY and CDR2 as SMNVEV (reference sequence). The junction had 4 bases not matched to a gene; V was cut back by 5 bases and J by 4 bases. The CDR3 runs to 13 residues. The CDR3 DNA reads TGTGCCAGCAGTCTCACAGGGGCCACTGAAGCTTTCTTT. Translated: CASSLTGATEAFF.

The V gene is TRBV6-1, the J gene TRBJ2-3, with 11 bases that match TRBD2. The CDR3 has 16 amino acids. Trimming removed 0 bases from V and 1 base from J; junction bases left unmatched: 0. Germline V gene data show CDR1 as MNHNS and CDR2 as SASEGT. This chain's CDR3 is CASSEAGLAGTDTQYF. CDR3 nucleotides: TGTGCCAGCAGTGAAGCGGGACTAGCGGGCACAGATACGCAGTATTTT.

The J gene is TRBJ2-3, the V gene TRBV19; TRBD2 is a possible D gene (6 bases). The V end lost 3 bases, the J end lost 2 bases, and 12 bases lay between the germline ends. Germline V gene lookup returns CDR1 LNHDA and CDR2 SQIVND (reference sequence). This CDR3 spans 15 amino acids. The CDR3 reads CASSMRDSSTDTQYF. DNA of the CDR3: TGTGCCAGTAGTATGCGGGACTCCTCCACAGATACGCAGTATTTT.

This rearrangement joins TRBV5-1 to TRBJ2-5, with 7 bases that match TRBD1. V lost 3 bases to trimming and J lost 5 bases; unmatched junction nucleotides: 10. The germline V gene has CDR1 SGHRS and CDR2 YFSETQ. The CDR3 has 15 residues. The CDR3 protein is CASSSTGTERETQYF. Written as DNA, the CDR3 is TGCGCCAGCAGCTCGACAGGGACAGAAAGGGAGACCCAGTACTTC. Full variable domain (rest looked up from reference TRBV5-1 and TRBJ2-5): KAGVTQTPRYLIKTRGQQVTLSCSPISGHRSVSWYQQTPGQGLQFLFEYFSETQRNKGNFPGRFSGRQFSNSRSEMNVSTLELGDSALYLCASSSTGTERETQYFGPGTRLLVL.

V and J are TRBV27 and TRBJ1-5, with 8 bases that match TRBD1. Losses at the gene ends were 5 bases for V and 3 bases for J; bases not matched to a gene: 9. The length of the CDR3 is 16 residues. CDR1 and CDR2 from the germline V gene are MNHEY and SMNVEV (reference sequence). Written as DNA, the CDR3 is TGTGCCAGCAGTCCCAGGGGGCCCCATGACAATCAGCCCCAGCATTTT. This codes for CASSPRGPHDNQPQHF.

The chain carries TRBV7-8 and TRBJ2-1, with TRBD2 matching 9 bases. Germline values: CDR1 SGHVS, CDR2 FQNEAQ. The CDR3 length is 17 residues. The trim removed 1 base at V and 3 bases at J, leaving 7 bases unmatched. The CDR3 loop reads CASSLEGAGGSYNEQFF. The CDR3 nucleotides read TGTGCCAGCAGCTTAGAGGGGGCGGGAGGGAGCTACAATGAGCAGTTCTTC.

The V call is TRBV5-1, the J call TRBJ2-1, with TRBD1 matching 11 bases. The CDR3 has 16 amino acids. Germline assignment: CDR1 SGHRS and CDR2 YFSETQ. Trimming took 7 bases from V and 8 from J; bases not matched to a gene: 14. CDR3: CASALGGQGVFDEQFF. For the CDR3, the DNA is TGCGCCAGCGCCCTCGGGGGACAGGGGGTTTTCGATGAGCAGTTCTTC.

The chain employs TRBV19 and TRBJ2-7; D may be TRBD1 (6 bases). The CDR3 has 15 residues. The V gene's germline CDR1 is LNHDA and CDR2 SQIVND (reference sequence). Trimming took off 4 bases at V and 2 bases at J, with 15 bases between the two ends. The CDR3 nucleotides read TGTGCCAGTAGTACCCAGGGGCAGGGAACCTACGAGCAGTACTTC. It translates to CASSTQGQGTYEQYF.

Written as DNA, the CDR3 is TGTGCCAGCTCACCTGGGACAGGGGAAGCTTTCTTT. Translating it yields CASSPGTGEAFF. This sequence joins TRBV18 and TRBJ1-1, with 9 bases aligning to TRBD1. Germline-derived CDR1 and CDR2 are KGHSH and LQKENI. With V trimmed by 3 bases and J by 8 bases, 1 base remained unmatched. There are 12 residues in the CDR3. Using reference TRBV18 and TRBJ1-1 for the parts outside the CDR3, the full variable domain is NAGVMQNPRHLVRRRGQEARLRCSPMKGHSHVYWYRQLPEEGLKFMVYLQKENIIDESGMPKERFSAEFPKEGPSILRIQQVVRGDSAAYFCASSPGTGEAFFGQGTRLTVV.

This clone appeared once. The rearrangement links TRBV10-1 to TRBJ2-2; D call uncertain. CDR1 WNHNN and CDR2 SYGVQD come from the germline V gene (reference sequence). This CDR3 is 15 amino acids long. Deletions cut 2 bases from V and 6 bases from J, with 13 bases between. Here the CDR3 reads CASSEPRWLAGELFF. CDR3 coding DNA: TGCGCCAGCAGTGAGCCCCGGTGGTTGGCCGGGGAGCTGTTTTTT.

The chain has TRBV7-9 and TRBJ2-7; 9 bases are shared with TRBD2. V shed 3 bases, J shed 2 bases, and the junction held 8 bases outside the gene matches. Germline V lookup: CDR1 SEHNR, CDR2 FQNEAQ (reference sequence). The CDR3 spans 16 residues. The CDR3: CASSFIVTSGTYEQYF. In DNA form, the CDR3 reads TGTGCCAGCAGCTTTATTGTGACTAGCGGAACCTACGAGCAGTACTTC. Full variable domain (outside the CDR3, taken from reference TRBV7-9 and TRBJ2-7): DTGVSQNPRHKITKRGQNVTFRCDPISEHNRLYWYRQTLGQGPEFLTYFQNEAQLEKSRLLSDRFSAERPKGSFSTLEIQRTEQGDSAMYLCASSFIVTSGTYEQYFGPGTRLTVT.

The chain carries TRBV28 and TRBJ1-5; possible D gene TRBD1, 6 bases. Germline V lookup: CDR1 MDHEN, CDR2 SYDVKM. Trimming shortened V by 5 bases and J by 4 bases, and 18 bases separated the two germline ends. This CDR3 has 16 amino acids. DNA of the CDR3: TGTGCCAGCAGTCCCCTACGGGCCAGGGGTAATCAGCCCCAGCATTTT. It codes for CASSPLRARGNQPQHF.

This chain joins TRBV18 and TRBJ2-1, with 9 bases fitting TRBD2. V shed 0 bases and J 5 bases; nucleotides not matched to a gene: 5. Germline CDR1 reads KGHSH; CDR2 reads LQKENI. This CDR3 contains 16 residues. Here the CDR3 reads CASSPPAGGLNNEQFF. CDR3 bases: TGTGCCAGCTCACCACCGGCGGGGGGGCTCAACAATGAGCAGTTCTTC.

This clone has just one count. The V and J genes are TRBV9 and TRBJ2-5; 14 bases align to TRBD2. The junction had 1 base not matched to a gene; V was cut back by 3 bases and J by 3 bases. Germline V lookup: CDR1 SGDLS, CDR2 YYNGEE. This CDR3 contains 15 residues. The CDR3 DNA is TGTGCCAGCAGCGGGGGACTAGCGGGAGAAGAGACCCAGTACTTC. Protein sequence: CASSGGLAGEETQYF.

The rearrangement uses TRBV28 and TRBJ2-7; TRBD2 matches at 9 bases. The germline V gene encodes CDR1 MDHEN and CDR2 SYDVKM. Trimming cost V 3 bases and J 12 bases; bases outside gene matches: 6. The CDR3 is made up of 12 amino acids. CDR3 coding DNA: TGTGCCAGCAGTTTGGCTAGCGGGAATCCGTACTTC. Amino acids: CASSLASGNPYF.

This chain joins TRBV7-2 and TRBJ2-7; 14 bases agree with TRBD2. The ends lost 2 bases at V and 4 bases at J; junction bases unmatched: 7. Germline V gene lookup returns CDR1 SGHTA and CDR2 FQGNSA. The CDR3 has 17 residues. The CDR3 sequence is CASSLTGTSGSMYEQYF. CDR3 coding DNA: TGTGCCAGCAGCTTAACCGGGACTAGCGGGAGTATGTACGAGCAGTACTTC. The entire variable domain, with the rest obtained from reference TRBV7-2 and TRBJ2-7, is as follows: GAGVSQSPSNKVTEKGKDVELRCDPISGHTALYWYRQSLGQGLEFLIYFQGNSAPDKSGLPSDRFSAERTGGSVSTLTIQRTQQEDSAVYLCASSLTGTSGSMYEQYFGPGTRLTVT.